What follows is one TCR beta chain and its context. Its antigen is unidentified. In the PCR, 60 Vbeta and 13 Jbeta primers were used. Produced via immunoSEQ multiplex PCR; TCRdb's table is partial and in-frame only. Among some 130,000 clones listed, less than 85% were seen once. The germline V gene has CDR1 SGHNT and CDR2 YYREEE (reference sequence). The V gene lost 0 bases and the J gene lost 2 bases, with 5 bases spanning the gap. The CDR3 sequence is 13 residues long. This entry is derived from a study of cytomegalovirus exposure and HLA in healthy donors. Whole-study results and caveats: Roughly uniform depth of sequencing across donors was assumed in presence/absence analyses. Generally TCR sequences proved uncommon, though certain public TCRs appeared in numerous donors.

The sequenced material came from PBMCs. The chain links TRBV5-4 to TRBJ2-5, with D uncertain. This TCR derives from a woman aged 55-69 years in good health and CMV-seropositive. CDR3 residues: CASSLAQQETQYF. Written as DNA, the CDR3 is TGTGCCAGCAGCTTGGCCCAACAAGAGACCCAGTACTTC. The full variable domain, completed using reference TRBV5-4 and TRBJ2-5, is ETGVTQSPTHLIKTRGQQVTLRCSSQSGHNTVSWYQQALGQGPQFIFQYYREEENGRGNFPPRFSGLQFPNYSSELNVNALELDDSALYLCASSLAQQETQYFGPGTRLLVL.